This is a list of T cell receptor beta chains from one sample in a study of identical twins. TCRdb ran MiXCR on the 5' RACE reads and lists one entry per CDR3 protein. There are under 300,000 distinct CDR3 sequences in the sample; approximately 8.3% occur only once, and approximately 3% lies in the top ten. These same data were also listed under a study on yellow fever vaccine responses in identical twins.

Specimen: CD8+ T cells sorted from blood. All receptors derive from a woman under 30 in good health. Each CDR3 is given with its conserved first and last residue. A D gene is named only where the DNA matches it firmly. Clone size is not always given. Where it is, it says once, few, many or a class for expanded clones.

CDR3aa | CDR3nt | abundance | j_gene | len | v_gene | d_gene
CASSPGVYEQYF | TGTGCCAGCAGTCCCGGGGTCTACGAGCAGTACTTC | few | TRBJ2-7 | 12 | TRBV6-6 | NA
CSAPMGLAGGPSYNEQFF | TGCAGTGCTCCGATGGGCCTAGCGGGAGGGCCCTCCTACAATGAGCAGTTCTTC | few | TRBJ2-1 | 18 | TRBV20-1 | TRBD2
CASSSPGQVGVF | TGTGCCAGCAGTTCTCCGGGACAGGTTGGGGTCTTC | few | TRBJ2-1 | 12 | TRBV6-5 | TRBD1
CASSLVAQGYYEQYF | TGTGCCAGCAGTTTAGTCGCCCAGGGTTACTACGAGCAGTACTTC | many | TRBJ2-7 | 15 | TRBV27 | NA
CASSLVAGNLETQYF | TGTGCCAGCAGCTTAGTAGCGGGGAACTTGGAGACCCAGTACTTC | few | TRBJ2-5 | 15 | TRBV7-8 | TRBD2
CASSVRKDGSGANVLTF | TGTGCCAGCAGCGTTCGCAAAGACGGATCCGGGGCCAACGTCCTGACTTTC | few | TRBJ2-6 | 17 | TRBV9 | NA
CSVEDRHTGELFF | TGCAGCGTTGAGGACCGTCACACCGGGGAGCTGTTTTTT | NA | TRBJ2-2 | 13 | TRBV29-1 | NA
CSVGIGGELFF | TGCAGCGTTGGAATAGGCGGGGAGCTGTTTTTT | many | TRBJ2-2 | 11 | TRBV29-1 | NA
CASSAGDGYGYTF | TGTGCCAGCAGCGCCGGGGACGGGTATGGCTACACCTTC | NA | TRBJ1-2 | 13 | TRBV9 | NA
CSVAQPPAGVQETQYF | TGCAGCGTCGCTCAACCCCCGGCGGGGGTCCAAGAGACCCAGTACTTC | NA | TRBJ2-5 | 16 | TRBV29-1 | TRBD2
CASGLTGLGSPLHF | TGTGCCAGCGGCCTGACAGGGCTTGGCTCACCCCTCCACTTT | many | TRBJ1-6 | 14 | TRBV12-3/TRBV12-4 | TRBD1
CATSDWNTGELFF | TGTGCCACCAGTGATTGGAACACCGGGGAGCTGTTTTTT | NA | TRBJ2-2 | 13 | TRBV24-1 | NA
CSARGLGVAGSYNEQFF | TGCAGTGCTAGAGGGTTGGGGGTAGCGGGTTCCTACAATGAGCAGTTCTTC | few | TRBJ2-1 | 17 | TRBV20-1 | TRBD2
CASSTGGIRPQHF | TGTGCCAGCAGCACAGGGGGGATAAGGCCCCAGCATTTT | NA | TRBJ1-5 | 13 | TRBV12-3/TRBV12-4 | TRBD1
CASSSQTGTAMNTEAFF | TGTGCCAGCAGCTCACAAACCGGGACAGCAATGAACACTGAAGCTTTCTTT | many | TRBJ1-1 | 17 | TRBV9 | TRBD1
CASTAMGTGGTDTQYF | TGTGCCAGTACCGCCATGGGGACGGGGGGGACAGATACGCAGTATTTT | NA | TRBJ2-3 | 16 | TRBV19 | TRBD2
CASSQDFGGSSYEQYF | TGCGCCAGCAGCCAAGATTTCGGCGGGAGCTCCTACGAGCAGTACTTC | many | TRBJ2-7 | 16 | TRBV4-3 | TRBD2
CASSLQGAGLLYYEQYF | TGTGCCAGCAGTTTGCAGGGAGCGGGCCTCCTATACTACGAGCAGTACTTC | NA | TRBJ2-7 | 17 | TRBV5-6 | NA
CASSPSTRDTQYF | TGTGCCAGCAGCCCTTCAACGAGAGATACGCAGTATTTT | NA | TRBJ2-3 | 13 | TRBV4-2 | NA
CASSPRDSVYEQYF | TGTGCCAGCAGCCCCCGGGACAGCGTATACGAGCAGTACTTC | few | TRBJ2-7 | 14 | TRBV7-9 | TRBD1